Given below is one T cell receptor (beta chain) in context. This table comes from immunoSEQ multiplex PCR, and its TCRdb copy is limited to in-frame clones, with some not included. The sample carries some 320,000 clones, over 85% recorded once. This sample stems from a study of blood T cell repertoires in COVID-19. The CDR3 spans 16 residues. The sequencing sample was made of peripheral blood. The receptor was isolated from a woman aged 30 to 39 with COVID-19, enrolled during active disease. The chain couples TRBV12-1 to TRBJ1-3. TRBV12-1 counts as a pseudogene. The CDR3: CASSQRRRRSGNTIYF. The CDR3 bases are TGTGCCAGCAGTCAACGCCGACGGAGGTCTGGAAACACCATATATTTT.